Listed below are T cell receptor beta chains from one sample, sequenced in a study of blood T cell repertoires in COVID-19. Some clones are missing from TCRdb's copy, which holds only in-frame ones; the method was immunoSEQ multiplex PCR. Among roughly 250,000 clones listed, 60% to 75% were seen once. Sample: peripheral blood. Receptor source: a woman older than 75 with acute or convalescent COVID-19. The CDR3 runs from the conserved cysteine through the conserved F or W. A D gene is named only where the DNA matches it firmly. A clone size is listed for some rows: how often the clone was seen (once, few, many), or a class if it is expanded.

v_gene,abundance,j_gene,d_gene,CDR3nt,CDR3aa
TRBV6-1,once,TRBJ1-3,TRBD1,TGTGCCAGCAGTGAAACAGGGGGTGGAAACACCATATATTTT,CASSETGGGNTIYF
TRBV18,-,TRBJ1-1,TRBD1,TGTGCCAGCGCCCGGGACAGGGTGATGAACACTGAAGCTTTCTTT,CASARDRVMNTEAFF
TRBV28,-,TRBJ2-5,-,TGTGCCAGCAGTTTGGGGAGACTAGAGACCCAGTACTTC,CASSLGRLETQYF
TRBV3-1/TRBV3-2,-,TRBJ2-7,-,TGTGCCAGCAGCCCGTTTTCCGTTTCCTACGAGCAGTACTTC,CASSPFSVSYEQYF
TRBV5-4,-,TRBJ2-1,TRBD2,TGTGCCAGCAGCTGGCAGGGACTAGCAAACAATGAGCAGTTCTTC,CASSWQGLANNEQFF
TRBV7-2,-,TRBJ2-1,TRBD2,TGTGCCAGCAGCCACGAACTAGCGGGGGGGTCCTTAGCGCAGTTCTTC,CASSHELAGGSLAQFF
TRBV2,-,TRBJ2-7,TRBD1,TGTGCCAGCACTCGGGACAGAGCCTACGAGCAGTACTTC,CASTRDRAYEQYF
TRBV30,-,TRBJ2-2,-,TGTGCCTGGAACAAGAACACCGGGGAGCTGTTTTTT,CAWNKNTGELFF
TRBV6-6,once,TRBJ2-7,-,TGTGCCAGCAGTTACTCTGGGGCCGGCTTATCCTACGAGCAGTACTTC,CASSYSGAGLSYEQYF
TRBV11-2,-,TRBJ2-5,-,TGTGCCAGCAGCCCCACTCGGGAGACCCAGTACTTC,CASSPTRETQYF
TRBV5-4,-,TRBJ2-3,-,TGTGCCAGCAGCCCTACGTACGCTAGCACAGATACGCAGTATTTT,CASSPTYASTDTQYF
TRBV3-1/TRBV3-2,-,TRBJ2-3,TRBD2,TGTGCCAGCAGCAATACCACTAGCGGGGCTAGCACAGATACGCAGTATTTT,CASSNTTSGASTDTQYF
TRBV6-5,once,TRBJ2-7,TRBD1,TGTGCCAGCAGACCCAGGGGGCAGGGCCCGTACGAGCAGTACTTC,CASRPRGQGPYEQYF
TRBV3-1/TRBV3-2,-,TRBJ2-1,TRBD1,TGTGCCAGCAGCCGAGCAACCGGGACAGGAAAATACAATGAGCAGTTCTTC,CASSRATGTGKYNEQFF
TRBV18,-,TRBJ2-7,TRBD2,TGTGCCAGCTCGGACTCAGCGGGGGAGCAGTACTTC,CASSDSAGEQYF
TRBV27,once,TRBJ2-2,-,TGTGCCAGCAGTTTAGCGGGGAACACCGGGGAGCTGTTTTTT,CASSLAGNTGELFF
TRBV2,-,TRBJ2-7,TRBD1,TGTGCCAGCAGTTCGACAGGGGGCCTCTCCTACGAGCAGTACTTC,CASSSTGGLSYEQYF
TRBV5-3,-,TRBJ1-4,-,TGTGCCAGAAGCTTTACAGGAACCTCAACTAATGAAAAACTGTTTTTT,CARSFTGTSTNEKLFF
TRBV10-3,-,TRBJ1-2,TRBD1,TGTGCCATCAGTGATAGACAGGGGTTCTATGGCTACACCTTC,CAISDRQGFYGYTF
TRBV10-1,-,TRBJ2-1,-,TGCGCCAGCAGTGAGGGCAGCTACAATGAGCAGTTCTTC,CASSEGSYNEQFF
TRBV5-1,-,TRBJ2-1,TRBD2,TGCGCCAGCACCGGGACTAGGGGAGACAATGAGCAGTTCTTC,CASTGTRGDNEQFF
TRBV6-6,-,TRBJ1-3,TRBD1,TGTGCCAGCAGTACCGTAACCGGGACAGGGTTAAGCACCATATATTTT,CASSTVTGTGLSTIYF
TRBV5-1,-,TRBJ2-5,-,TGCGCCAGCAGCTTGGTTCCTCTACCCACCCCGCCCACTGGACACCAGTACTTC,CASSLVPLPTPPTGHQYF
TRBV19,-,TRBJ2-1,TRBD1,TGTGCCAGTAGTATAAAAGGGGGCAGGTACAATGAGCAGTTCTTC,CASSIKGGRYNEQFF
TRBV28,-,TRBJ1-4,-,TGTGCCAGCAGTCCCACAGGGTTCGCTAATGAAAAACTGTTTTTT,CASSPTGFANEKLFF
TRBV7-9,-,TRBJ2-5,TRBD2,TGTGCCAGCAGCTTAGATCTAGCGGGAAAAGAGACCCAGTACTTC,CASSLDLAGKETQYF
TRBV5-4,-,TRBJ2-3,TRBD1,TGTGCCAGCAGCAAGAAGACAGGGCCGGGGACAGATACGCAGTATTTT,CASSKKTGPGTDTQYF
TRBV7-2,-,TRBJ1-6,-,TGTGCCAGCAGCTTTGACCCAAACAGGGCCCATTCACCCCTCCACTTT,CASSFDPNRAHSPLHF
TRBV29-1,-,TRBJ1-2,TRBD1,TGCAGCGTGGGACCCGGGACAGGGGATAATGGCTACACCTTC,CSVGPGTGDNGYTF
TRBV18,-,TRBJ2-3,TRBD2,TGTGCCAGCTCACCACTAGCGGGGGGGCAAGATACGCAGTATTTT,CASSPLAGGQDTQYF
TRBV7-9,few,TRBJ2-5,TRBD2,TGTGCCAGCAGCTTAGCGCAGCGGGGGGGAGAGACCCAGTACTTC,CASSLAQRGGETQYF
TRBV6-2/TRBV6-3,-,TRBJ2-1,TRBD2,TGTGCCAGCAGTGTAGTGGCTAGCGGCCGCTTAACCACCTACAATGAGCAGTTCTTC,CASSVVASGRLTTYNEQFF
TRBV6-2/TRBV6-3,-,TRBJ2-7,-,TGTGCCAGCAGTTACCTGAGCATCCGTGGTTGGGAGCAGTACTTC,CASSYLSIRGWEQYF